The following is a TCR beta chain sequence with its context. Antigen unknown. At the DNA level, this CDR3 is encoded by other sequences in the same sample as well. This sample was taken from a study of shared clonotypes between healthy human individuals. Study details: The study used three CD4 naive, three CD4 memory, two CD8 naive and one CD8 memory plate per donor.

Points from the study as a whole: Rarefaction gave evidence that sorted-subset sequencing remained incomplete despite large depth. Among donors, clonotype sharing was expected to be affected by sequencing depth.

The CDR3 extends over 11 amino acids. V lost 4 bases, J lost 4 bases, and 6 bases lay in between. Germline CDR1 SGHRS, CDR2 YFSETQ. Only in-frame clones appear in the TCRdb table, and some are missing; sequencing was by immunoSEQ multiplex PCR. The data contain approximately 2.4 million clones, under 97% of them singletons. CD4+ cells underwent separation, giving CD45RA+ naive and CD45RA-negative memory subsets. This TCR was recovered from a man between 18 and 29 years old in good health. Specimen: naive CD4+ T cells sorted from blood. Subset given: CD45RA+ positively selected. This chain connects TRBV5-1 to TRBJ2-7, with unresolved D. CDR3 in DNA: TGCGCCAGCAGCCTGGCGTACGAGCAGTACTTC. It encodes CASSLAYEQYF.